This TCR beta chain is drawn from a study of blood T cells in healthy people across ages. V lost 6 bases to trimming and J lost 9 bases; unmatched junction nucleotides: 17. Germline V gene data show CDR1 as SQVTM and CDR2 as ANQGSEA. The CDR3 loop spans 15 amino acids. This clonotype came up a few times. Next came a second PCR, run for about 7 to 12 cycles, which used a sample-barcoded 5' primer along with a J-beta primer mix. TCRdb re-derived calls from the 5' RACE reads in MiXCR, one entry per CDR3 protein. The sample lists 1,800,000 or so distinct CDR3 sequences, around 40% occurring once. Each sample used at least 6 million PBMCs.

The receptor was derived from a human donor in good health. The sequenced material came from blood. This chain joins TRBV29-1 and TRBJ2-3; 8 bases align to TRBD1. The CDR3 nucleotides are TGCAGCGTCCCTGTGGGGACAGGTGGGAGTAGGACGCAGTATTTT. This sequence encodes CSVPVGTGGSRTQYF.